One sample yielded the 6 T cell receptor beta chains listed below, sequenced in a study of blood T cell repertoires in COVID-19. This table comes from immunoSEQ multiplex PCR, and its TCRdb copy is limited to in-frame clones, with some not included. The sample shows about 180,000 clones, over 80% of them seen only once. The specimen sequenced was peripheral blood. These receptors were collected from a woman aged 40 to 50 with COVID-19, enrolled during active disease.

The chain carries TRBV10-2 and TRBJ1-3; 8 nucleotides line up with TRBD1. Trimming at V came to 2 bases and at J to 0 bases, leaving 6 bases not matched to a gene. The CDR3 extends over 17 amino acids. Per germline, CDR1 WSHSY and CDR2 SAAADI. CDR3 DNA sequence: TGCGCCAGCAGTGAGGGACAGGGAAGGAGCTCTGGAAACACCATATATTTT. Protein product: CASSEGQGRSSGNTIYF.

J is TRBJ1-5 and V is TRBV18; 9 nucleotides agree with TRBD1. Per the germline V gene, CDR1 is KGHSH and CDR2 is LQKENI. Trimming at V came to 6 bases and at J to 5 bases, leaving 8 bases not matched to a gene. The CDR3 is 15 amino acids. The CDR3 nucleotides read TGTGCCAGCTCGACAGGGACAGGGAGGTATCAGCCCCAGCATTTT. Its protein product is CASSTGTGRYQPQHF.

This chain connects TRBV5-1 to TRBJ2-7, with D perhaps matching TRBD2 (5 bases). Deletions cut 4 bases from V and 3 bases from J, with 14 bases between. CDR1 and CDR2 (germline): SGHRS, YFSETQ. The CDR3 has 14 amino acids. The CDR3 DNA follows: TGCGCCAGCAGCCAAACCTCCGGGAACTACGAGCAGTACTTC. Protein: CASSQTSGNYEQYF.

This clone came up once. This sequence joins TRBV21-1 and TRBJ2-6; the table's D call, TRBD1, was not checked against the DNA. TRBV21-1 is shown as a pseudogene. The CDR3 sequence is 16 residues long. The CDR3 here is CASSKNGSGRANVLTF. The CDR3 DNA sequence: TGTGCCAGCAGCAAAAATGGGTCAGGGCGGGCCAACGTCCTGACTTTC.

CDR3 DNA sequence: TGTGCCAGCAGCGTTACAGGGGGCGCCTATGGCTACACCTTC. It yields the protein CASSVTGGAYGYTF. The V and J genes are TRBV6-4 and TRBJ1-2, with TRBD1 matching 9 bases. Germline V CDR1 and CDR2: MRHNA, SNTAGT. With V trimmed by 6 bases and J by 4 bases, 6 bases remained unmatched. This CDR3 region has 14 residues.

The chain links TRBV10-3 to TRBJ2-1; tentative D call: TRBD2 (5 bases). There are 13 residues in the CDR3. Germline lookup yields CDR1 ENHRY and CDR2 SYGVKD. V lost 8 bases and J 6 bases, leaving 14 bases between the germline ends. CDR3 nucleotides: TGTGCCATCGAGCGCAGAGGGAGCAATGAGCAGTTCTTC. Protein: CAIERRGSNEQFF.